This record concerns one T cell receptor beta chain sequence. What antigen it recognizes has not been identified. The sample holds no much larger clone one base away, and base qualities are not on file. The data derive from a study of blood T cell repertoires in COVID-19 (dated by TCRdb to 2019 to 2021). Regarding the study in general: Samples from collaborators originated in the United States, Italy and Spain and spanned both the acute and convalescent phases of COVID-19. The prospective study material was composed of cDNA or gDNA derived from T cells, B-cell-depleted T cells, or PBMCs. The dataset comprised deeply sampled blood TCRbeta repertoires from subjects exposed to, actively infected with, or recovered from COVID-19. The repertoires were released in a freely available public database intended as a resource for research on the immune response to SARS-CoV-2. Samples came from the ongoing ImmuneRACE study (first 160 participants) plus 1,254 subjects from 6 global collaborators. A de-identified subject ID, COVID-19 status, age in years and sex were almost always included in the sample metadata. HLA class I and class II types, where available, came from metadata supplied by the sample provider rather than from assay-based typing.

The investigation overall reported the following: How much clinical and demographic metadata was included differed by source and by participant, and the metadata was provided uncurated.

Whole blood was collected in K2EDTA tubes by collaborating institutions according to the institutions' own protocols. For TCRbeta analysis, collaborator samples were shipped as frozen whole blood, as isolated PBMCs, or as DNA extracted from either sample type. The CDR3 sequence holds 15 residues, the cysteine and phenylalanine included. The only DNA kept is the CDR3, 45 bases in frame from the first base. The germline V gene yields SGHDT for CDR1 and YYEEEE for CDR2. Trimming leaves V shorter by 3 bases and J shorter by 4 bases, with the junction holding 6 bases beyond the gene matches. TCRbeta CDR3 regions were amplified from genomic DNA using the immunoSEQ Assay, a bias-controlled multiplex PCR. From the authors' description of their analysis: The number of nucleated cells in each sample was estimated from the amplification of reference gene primers within the assay. Sequence reads were collapsed and filtered to measure the absolute abundance of every unique TCRbeta CDR3 rearrangement. For each sample, productive Simpson clonality was calculated by taking the square root of Simpson's diversity index across productive rearrangements. The clones in this table, taken by TCRdb from immuneACCESS, are in-frame only. Not every clone is retained; where verified, under half of the shortfall comes from an unresolved V gene, and the cause of the rest is unknown. V, J and clone size derive from that table, while D and trimming were established from the DNA sequence. This sample comprises about 200,000 clones, 84% of them detected only once. Around 14% of the sample lies in the top ten.

What was sequenced was peripheral blood. The rearrangement joined TRBV5-6 to TRBJ2-1, with TRBD2 identical over 8 junction bases. The TCR was taken from a human donor in a cohort sampled during active COVID-19. CDR3 sequence: CASSSIAGSYNEQFF. In nucleotide form, the sequence is TGTGCCAGCAGCTCTATAGCGGGAAGTTACAATGAGCAGTTCTTC.